This T cell receptor beta chain was captured in a study of blood T cell repertoires in COVID-19. As for the study in general: Researchers got acute and convalescent COVID-19 samples from the United States, Italy and Spain. T cells, B-cell-depleted T cells, or PBMCs provided the cDNA or gDNA that served as material.

Trimming shortened V by 7 bases and J by 0 bases, and 13 bases separated the two germline ends. The CDR3 is made up of 15 amino acids. CDR1 is LNHDA, CDR2 SQIVND, per germline (reference sequence). Authors' methods: Reference gene primer amplification gave nucleated cell count estimates. TCRdb keeps only in-frame clones here, not all; method: immunoSEQ multiplex PCR. The DNA gave D and trimming, while V, J and clone size come from that table. Among under 300,000 clones, around 83% were seen once, and the ten largest hold 1.5% to 1.9%. This chain links TRBV19 with TRBJ1-5, with D perhaps matching TRBD1 (6 bases). The clonotype comes from a woman aged 40-49 years who had recovered from COVID-19. The sequenced sample was peripheral blood. The DNA for the CDR3 is TGTGCCAGTAATACAGGGAAGTATAGCAATCAGCCCCAGCATTTT. Protein sequence: CASNTGKYSNQPQHF.